This T cell receptor (beta chain) was identified during a study of T cells in Graves' hyperthyroidism and ophthalmopathy. TCR beta CDR3 regions were amplified from RNA transcripts. HTBI primers were the set used in a first-round RT-PCR of the TCR CDR3. In TCRdb, the multiplex PCR reads were re-called with MiXCR into one record per CDR3 protein. The data show nearly 600,000 distinct CDR3 sequences, with approximately 15% seen just once and 6.5% to 9% held by the top ten. Germline V lookup: CDR1 SGHRS, CDR2 YFSETQ. The CDR3 spans 19 residues. V gave up 4 bases and J gave up 0 bases, with 20 bases separating them. A note on this clonotype: The antigen is undetermined.

General observations from the study: Expanded thyroid clonotypes (above 0.001) were mostly also found in blood. Ophthalmopathy got predicted by the model a median 6.5 months before its onset.

Exclusion of a patient resulted from uncontrolled infection, other autoimmune disease, pregnancy or lactation. Fresh peripheral blood, 7.5 to 10 ml, yielded the PBMCs. V usage is TRBV5-1 and J usage is TRBJ1-6; D may be TRBD1 (5 bases). Material: blood. The source of this sequence is a woman between 18 and 29 years old with Graves' ophthalmopathy. In DNA, the CDR3 is TGCGCCAGCAGCCCCACCCGAACGGGACGAAGCTCCTATAATTCACCCCTCCACTTT. Its protein product is CASSPTRTGRSSYNSPLHF.